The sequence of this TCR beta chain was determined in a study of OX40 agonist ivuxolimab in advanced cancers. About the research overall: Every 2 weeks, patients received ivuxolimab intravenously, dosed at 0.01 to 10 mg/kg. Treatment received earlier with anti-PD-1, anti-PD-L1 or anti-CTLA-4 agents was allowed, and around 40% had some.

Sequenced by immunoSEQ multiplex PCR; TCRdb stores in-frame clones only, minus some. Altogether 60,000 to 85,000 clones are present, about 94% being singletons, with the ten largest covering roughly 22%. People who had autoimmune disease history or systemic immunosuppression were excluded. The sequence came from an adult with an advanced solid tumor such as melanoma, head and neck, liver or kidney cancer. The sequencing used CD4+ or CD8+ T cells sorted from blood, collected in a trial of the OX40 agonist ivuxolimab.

As DNA, the CDR3 is TGTGCCAGCAGCTTAGTAGGGGGTTCGGGGCAGTACTTC. This sequence encodes CASSLVGGSGQYF. The genes are TRBV7-9 and TRBJ2-7, with D perhaps TRBD1 (6 bases). Germline V lookup: CDR1 SEHNR, CDR2 FQNEAQ (reference sequence). The CDR3 covers 13 residues. V shed 1 base and J shed 9 bases, with 13 bases lying between them.